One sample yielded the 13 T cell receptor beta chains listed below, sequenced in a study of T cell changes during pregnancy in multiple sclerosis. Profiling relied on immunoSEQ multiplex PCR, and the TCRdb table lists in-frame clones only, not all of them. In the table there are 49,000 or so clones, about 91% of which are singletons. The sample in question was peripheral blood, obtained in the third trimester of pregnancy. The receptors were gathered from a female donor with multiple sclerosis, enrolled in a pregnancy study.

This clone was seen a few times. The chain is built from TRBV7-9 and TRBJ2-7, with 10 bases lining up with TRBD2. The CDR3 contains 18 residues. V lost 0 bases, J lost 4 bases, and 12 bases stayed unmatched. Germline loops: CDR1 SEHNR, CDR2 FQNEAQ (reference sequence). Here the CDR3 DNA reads TGTGCCAGCAGCTTAGCTAGCGGGAGGTCCGAGGGATCATACGAGCAGTACTTC. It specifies CASSLASGRSEGSYEQYF.

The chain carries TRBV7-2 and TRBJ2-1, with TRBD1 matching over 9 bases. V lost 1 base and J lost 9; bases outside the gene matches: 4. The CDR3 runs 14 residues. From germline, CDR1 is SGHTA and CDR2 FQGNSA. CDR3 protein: CASSLDRGLVEQFF. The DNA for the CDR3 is TGTGCCAGCAGCTTAGACAGGGGGCTCGTTGAGCAGTTCTTC.

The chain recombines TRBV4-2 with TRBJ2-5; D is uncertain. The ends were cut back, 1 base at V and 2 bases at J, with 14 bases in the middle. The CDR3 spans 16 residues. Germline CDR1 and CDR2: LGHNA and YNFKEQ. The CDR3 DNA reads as TGTGCCAGCAGCCAAGGGAGTAGGTCCAAACAAGAGACCCAGTACTTC. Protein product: CASSQGSRSKQETQYF.

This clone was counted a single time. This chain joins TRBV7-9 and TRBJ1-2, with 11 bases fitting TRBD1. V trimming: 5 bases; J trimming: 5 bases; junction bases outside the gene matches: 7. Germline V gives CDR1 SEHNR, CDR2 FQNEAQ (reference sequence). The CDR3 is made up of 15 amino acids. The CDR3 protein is CASSPGQGALYGYTF. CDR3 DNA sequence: TGTGCCAGCAGCCCCGGACAGGGGGCTCTGTATGGCTACACCTTC.

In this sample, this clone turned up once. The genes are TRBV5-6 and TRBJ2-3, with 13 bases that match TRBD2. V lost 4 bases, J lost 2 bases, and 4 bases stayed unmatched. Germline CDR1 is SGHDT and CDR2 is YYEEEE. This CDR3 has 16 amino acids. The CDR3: CASSVTSGRVTDTQYF. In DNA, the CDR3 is TGTGCCAGCAGCGTTACTAGCGGGAGGGTCACAGATACGCAGTATTTT. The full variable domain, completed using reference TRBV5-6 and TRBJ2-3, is DAGVTQSPTHLIKTRGQQVTLRCSPKSGHDTVSWYQQALGQGPQFIFQYYEEEERQRGNFPDRFSGHQFPNYSSELNVNALLLGDSALYLCASSVTSGRVTDTQYFGPGTRLTVL.

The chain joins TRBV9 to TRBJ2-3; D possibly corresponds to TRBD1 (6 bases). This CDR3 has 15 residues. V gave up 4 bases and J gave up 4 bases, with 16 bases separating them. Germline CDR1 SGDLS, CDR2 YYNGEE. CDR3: CASSPRLTGPDTQYF. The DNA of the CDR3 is TGTGCCAGCAGCCCGCGCCTGACAGGACCAGATACGCAGTATTTT.

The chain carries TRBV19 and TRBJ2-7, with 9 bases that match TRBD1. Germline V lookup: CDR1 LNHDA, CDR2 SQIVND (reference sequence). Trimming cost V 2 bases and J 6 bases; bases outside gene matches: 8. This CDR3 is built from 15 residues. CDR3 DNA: TGTGCCAGTAGTATAACGACAGGGGGTGGCCTCGAGCAGTACTTC. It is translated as CASSITTGGGLEQYF. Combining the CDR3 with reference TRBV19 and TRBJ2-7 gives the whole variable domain DGGITQSPKYLFRKEGQNVTLSCEQNLNHDAMYWYRQDPGQGLRLIYYSQIVNDFQKGDIAEGYSVSREKKESFPLTVTSAQKNPTAFYLCASSITTGGGLEQYFGPGTRLTVT.

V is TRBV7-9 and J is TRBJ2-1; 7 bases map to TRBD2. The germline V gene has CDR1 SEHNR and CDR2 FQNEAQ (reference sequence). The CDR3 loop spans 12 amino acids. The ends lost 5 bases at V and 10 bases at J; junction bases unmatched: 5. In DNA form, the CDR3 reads TGTGCCAGCAGCCCGGGGCGGGGGGAGCAGTTCTTC. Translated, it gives CASSPGRGEQFF.

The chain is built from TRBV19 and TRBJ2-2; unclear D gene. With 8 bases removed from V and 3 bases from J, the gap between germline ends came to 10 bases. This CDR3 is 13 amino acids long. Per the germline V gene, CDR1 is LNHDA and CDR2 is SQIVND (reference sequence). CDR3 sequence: CASFLSYTGELFF. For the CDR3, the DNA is TGTGCCAGTTTTCTCTCGTACACCGGGGAGCTGTTTTTT.

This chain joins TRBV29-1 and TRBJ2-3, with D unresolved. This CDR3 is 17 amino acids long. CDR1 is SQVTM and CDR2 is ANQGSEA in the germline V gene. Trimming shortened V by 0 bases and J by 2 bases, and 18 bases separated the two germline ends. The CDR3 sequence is CSVEDQAKSWATDTQYF. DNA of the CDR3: TGCAGCGTTGAAGATCAGGCCAAGAGTTGGGCCACAGATACGCAGTATTTT.

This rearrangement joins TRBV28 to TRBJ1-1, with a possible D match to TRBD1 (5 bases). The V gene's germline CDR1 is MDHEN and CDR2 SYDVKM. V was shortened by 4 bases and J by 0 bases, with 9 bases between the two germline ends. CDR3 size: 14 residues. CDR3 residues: CASSYQGVNTEAFF. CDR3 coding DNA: TGTGCCAGCAGTTATCAGGGCGTGAACACTGAAGCTTTCTTT. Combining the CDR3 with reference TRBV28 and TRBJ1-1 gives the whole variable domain DVKVTQSSRYLVKRTGEKVFLECVQDMDHENMFWYRQDPGLGLRLIYFSYDVKMKEKGDIPEGYSVSREKKERFSLILESASTNQTSMYLCASSYQGVNTEAFFGQGTRLTVV.

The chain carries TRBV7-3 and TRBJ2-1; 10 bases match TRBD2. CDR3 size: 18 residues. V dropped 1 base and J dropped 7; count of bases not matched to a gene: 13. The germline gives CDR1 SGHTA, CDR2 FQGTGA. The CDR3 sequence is CASSLSRTGLAVRNEQFF. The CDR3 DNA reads TGTGCCAGCAGCTTAAGCCGAACCGGACTAGCGGTACGAAATGAGCAGTTCTTC.

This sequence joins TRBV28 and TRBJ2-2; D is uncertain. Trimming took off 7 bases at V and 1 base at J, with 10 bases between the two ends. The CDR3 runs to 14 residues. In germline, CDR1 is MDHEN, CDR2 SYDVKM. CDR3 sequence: CASTQVLNTGELFF. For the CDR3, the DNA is TGTGCCAGCACTCAAGTACTGAACACCGGGGAGCTGTTTTTT.